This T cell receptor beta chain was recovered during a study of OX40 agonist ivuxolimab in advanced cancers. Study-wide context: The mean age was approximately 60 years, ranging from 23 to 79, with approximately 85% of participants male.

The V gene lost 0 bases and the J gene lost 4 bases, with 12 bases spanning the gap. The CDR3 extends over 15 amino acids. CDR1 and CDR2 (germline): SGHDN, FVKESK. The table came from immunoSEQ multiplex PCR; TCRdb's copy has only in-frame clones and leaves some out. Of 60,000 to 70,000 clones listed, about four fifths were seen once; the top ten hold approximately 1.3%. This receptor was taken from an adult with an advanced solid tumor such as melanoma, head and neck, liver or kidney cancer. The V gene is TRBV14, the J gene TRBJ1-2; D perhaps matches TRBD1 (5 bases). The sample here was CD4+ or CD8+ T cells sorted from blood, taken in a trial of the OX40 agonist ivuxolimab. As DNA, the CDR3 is TGTGCCAGCAGCCAAGAGGGACGGTACGGCTATGGCTACACCTTC. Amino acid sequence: CASSQEGRYGYGYTF.